These T cell receptor beta chains were read from a single sample in a study of blood T cell repertoires in COVID-19. Method: immunoSEQ multiplex PCR; TCRdb's copy keeps in-frame clones and lacks some. Of about 270,000 clones in the sample, roughly 91% were seen once. Sequencing used PBMCs or T cells enriched from blood (not recorded which). These TCRs come from a woman aged 60 to 75 in a cohort exposed to, infected with or recovered from COVID-19 (not recorded which). CDR3s include the opening cysteine and the closing phenylalanine or tryptophan. The order of the fields is CDR3 protein, CDR3 DNA, V gene, J gene, clone size, D gene. D genes are given only for firm matches. Clone size is not always given. Where it is, it says once, few, many or a class for expanded clones.

CDR3: CAWSPGGTSGNTIYF
DNA: TGTGCCTGGAGTCCAGGGGGCACCTCTGGAAACACCATATATTTT
V: TRBV30
J: TRBJ1-3
size: -
D: TRBD1

CDR3: CASKPGVDGELFF
DNA: TGTGCCAGCAAACCAGGGGTTGACGGGGAGCTGTTTTTT
V: TRBV4-2
J: TRBJ2-2
size: -
D: -

CDR3: CALGREDADTQYF
DNA: TGTGCCCTGGGGCGGGAGGACGCAGATACGCAGTATTTT
V: TRBV6-5
J: TRBJ2-3
size: -
D: TRBD2

CDR3: CATSRAQGAGTEAFF
DNA: TGTGCCACCAGCAGAGCCCAGGGGGCAGGTACTGAAGCTTTCTTT
V: TRBV15
J: TRBJ1-1
size: -
D: TRBD1

CDR3: CATSSHRTGEKLFF
DNA: TGTGCCACCAGCAGTCATCGGACAGGGGAAAAACTGTTTTTT
V: TRBV15
J: TRBJ1-4
size: -
D: TRBD1

CDR3: CATSIRGSTGELFF
DNA: TGTGCCACCAGCATCAGGGGGTCCACCGGGGAGCTGTTTTTT
V: TRBV24-1
J: TRBJ2-2
size: -
D: TRBD1

CDR3: CASSKGAGTDNEKLFF
DNA: TGTGCCAGCAGCAAAGGGGCCGGGACAGACAATGAAAAACTGTTTTTT
V: TRBV21-1
J: TRBJ1-4
size: -
D: -

CDR3: CASSLQGDTYNEQFF
DNA: TGCGCCAGCAGCTTGCAGGGGGACACCTACAATGAGCAGTTCTTC
V: TRBV5-1
J: TRBJ2-1
size: -
D: TRBD1

CDR3: CAWSFRVATDTQYF
DNA: TGTGCCTGGAGTTTTCGCGTCGCCACAGATACGCAGTATTTT
V: TRBV30
J: TRBJ2-3
size: -
D: -

CDR3: CASSSATSGAYEQYF
DNA: TGTGCCAGCAGCTCAGCGACTAGCGGAGCTTACGAGCAGTACTTC
V: TRBV7-9
J: TRBJ2-7
size: once
D: TRBD2

CDR3: CTSSQVRTSGTSYEQYF
DNA: TGCACCAGCAGCCAAGTGAGGACTAGCGGGACCTCCTACGAGCAGTACTTC
V: TRBV1
J: TRBJ2-7
size: -
D: -